Listed here are 8 T cell receptor beta chains from one sample, sequenced in a study of T cell clonotyping in hematopoietic cell transplantation. Some clones are missing from TCRdb's copy, which holds only in-frame ones; the method was immunoSEQ multiplex PCR. This sample has about 9,400 clones, with about 79% found just once. Specimen: PBMCs, collected 180 days after allogeneic stem cell transplant. Receptor source: a male patient between 40 and 50 years old who had an allogeneic stem cell transplant from a related donor, so the T cells may come from the graft donor. Some clones in this sample may be carry-over from other donors' samples.

The chain couples TRBV13 to TRBJ1-1; maybe TRBD1 (5 bases). This CDR3 is 12 amino acids long. The V and J ends lost 3 bases and 11 bases respectively, with 13 bases between them. The germline V gene encodes CDR1 PRHDT and CDR2 FYEKMQ (reference sequence). The CDR3 region has the DNA TGTGCCAGCAGCTTGAGATCAGGGTGGGCTTTCTTT. Encoded protein: CASSLRSGWAFF.

This chain links TRBV6-1 with TRBJ2-1; D is uncertain. Trimming removed 1 base from V and 2 bases from J, with 15 bases in between. The germline V gene has CDR1 MNHNS and CDR2 SASEGT. The CDR3 extends over 17 amino acids. CDR3 loop: CASSEDWDPLPYNEQFF. CDR3 coding DNA: TGTGCCAGCAGTGAAGATTGGGATCCCCTTCCCTACAATGAGCAGTTCTTC.

This clone is medium-sized in the sample. This sequence joins TRBV7-8 and TRBJ2-1, with 8 bases that match TRBD2. V shed 5 bases, J shed 6 bases, and the junction held 9 bases outside the gene matches. Germline lookup yields CDR1 SGHVS and CDR2 FQNEAQ. This CDR3 has 15 residues. The CDR3 loop reads CASSLGSGGINEQFF. CDR3 DNA sequence: TGTGCCAGCAGCCTAGGAAGCGGGGGTATCAATGAGCAGTTCTTC. The full variable domain, rest sourced from reference TRBV7-8 and TRBJ2-1, is GAGVSQSPRYKVAKRGQDVALRCDPISGHVSLFWYQQALGQGPEFLTYFQNEAQLDKSGLPSDRFFAERPEGSVSTLKIQRTQQEDSAVYLCASSLGSGGINEQFFGPGTRLTVL.

CDR3: CASSQPIGTSGGWETQYF. DNA for the CDR3: TGTGCCAGCAGCCAACCGATTGGGACTAGCGGGGGATGGGAGACCCAGTACTTC. The V and J genes are TRBV11-2 and TRBJ2-5; 14 bases map to TRBD2. The CDR3 has 18 residues. The V segment lost 5 bases and the J segment 5 bases; nucleotides outside the gene matches: 13. Germline V gene lookup returns CDR1 SGHAT and CDR2 FQNNGV.

The count of this clone is one. V is TRBV5-4 and J is TRBJ1-5; D unclear. Germline-derived CDR1 and CDR2 are SGHNT and YYREEE (reference sequence). Trimming stripped 5 bases from V and 5 bases from J, with 23 bases between. The CDR3 has 17 residues. The CDR3 region has the DNA TGTGCCAGCAGGCGGGGAGGGCTAAGCAAGATGGATCAGCCCCAGCATTTT. Translated, it gives CASRRGGLSKMDQPQHF.

This chain connects TRBV28 to TRBJ1-3; the D is unclear. The CDR3 runs 11 residues. Germline V CDR1 and CDR2: MDHEN, SYDVKM. The ends were cut back, 7 bases at V and 7 bases at J, with 8 bases in the middle. This CDR3 reads CASNQWNTIYF. The CDR3 DNA is TGTGCCAGCAATCAGTGGAACACCATATATTTT.

This clone was observed a handful of times. The chain recombines TRBV5-1 with TRBJ1-3; 7 bases line up with TRBD1. CDR1 is SGHRS and CDR2 is YFSETQ in the germline V gene. The CDR3 sequence is 15 residues long. The junction had 4 bases not matched to a gene; V was cut back by 4 bases and J by 0 bases. The CDR3 reads CASSVQGYSGNTIYF. The CDR3 DNA reads TGCGCCAGCAGCGTACAGGGGTACTCTGGAAACACCATATATTTT.

This clone was picked up a small number of times. The CDR3 spells CASSLRGGPDTQYF. The CDR3 DNA reads TGTGCCAGCAGCCTAAGGGGTGGTCCAGATACGCAGTATTTT. V gene TRBV11-2 combines with J gene TRBJ2-3; TRBD1 might be the D (5 bases). The CDR3 runs 14 residues. With 5 bases removed from V and 4 bases from J, the gap between germline ends came to 13 bases. Germline V gene lookup returns CDR1 SGHAT and CDR2 FQNNGV.